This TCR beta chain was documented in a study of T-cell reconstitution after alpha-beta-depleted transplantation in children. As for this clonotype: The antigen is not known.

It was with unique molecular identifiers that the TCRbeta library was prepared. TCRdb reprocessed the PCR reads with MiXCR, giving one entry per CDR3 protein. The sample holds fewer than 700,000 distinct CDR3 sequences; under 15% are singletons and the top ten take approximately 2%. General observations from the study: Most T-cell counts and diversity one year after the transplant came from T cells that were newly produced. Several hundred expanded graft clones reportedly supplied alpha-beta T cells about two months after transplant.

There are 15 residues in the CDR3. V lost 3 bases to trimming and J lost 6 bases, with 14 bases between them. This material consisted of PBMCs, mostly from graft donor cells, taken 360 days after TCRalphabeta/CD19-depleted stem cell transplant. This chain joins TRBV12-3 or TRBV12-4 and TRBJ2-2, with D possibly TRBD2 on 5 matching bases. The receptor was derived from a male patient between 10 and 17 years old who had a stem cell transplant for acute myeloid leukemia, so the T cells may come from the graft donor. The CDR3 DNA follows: TGTGCCAGCAGTTTTGTCCTAGCCGGTTCCGGGGAGCTGTTTTTT. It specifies CASSFVLAGSGELFF.